The 6 T cell receptor beta chains below were found in one sample sequenced in a study of blood T cell repertoires in COVID-19. TCRdb keeps only in-frame clones here, not all; method: immunoSEQ multiplex PCR. This table has some 83,000 clones, around 88% appearing once. The sequenced sample was peripheral blood. These receptors came from an elderly woman with active or convalescent COVID-19.

This sequence joins TRBV7-9 and TRBJ2-5, with 10 positions matching TRBD1. The CDR3 totals 12 residues. Germline CDR1 is SEHNR and CDR2 is FQNEAQ (reference sequence). V was pared by 5 bases and J by 8 bases, with 2 bases of the junction left unmatched. The CDR3 reads CASSRDRGTQYF. DNA of the CDR3: TGTGCCAGCAGCCGGGACAGGGGAACCCAGTACTTC.

This chain uses TRBV6-5 with TRBJ2-1; no clear D. V lost 6 bases and J lost 0, with 12 bases in between. Germline CDR1 reads MNHEY; CDR2 reads SVGAGI. The length of the CDR3 is 15 residues. CDR3 sequence (DNA): TGTGCCAGCAGCATTACGGTAGTCTCCTACAATGAGCAGTTCTTC. It encodes CASSITVVSYNEQFF.

J is TRBJ1-3 and V is TRBV6-5; tentative D call: TRBD1 (5 bases). Trimming removed 6 bases at V and 0 bases at J, with 12 bases between. The V gene's germline CDR1 is MNHEY and CDR2 SVGAGI. The CDR3 totals 15 residues. The CDR3 region has the DNA TGTGCCAGCAGCCTGGGGGGGTTCTCTGGAAACACCATATATTTT. This sequence encodes CASSLGGFSGNTIYF.

This sequence joins TRBV2 and TRBJ2-1, with D unclear. V was trimmed by 6 bases and J by 4 bases, leaving 13 bases between them. The CDR3 loop spans 14 amino acids. CDR1 is SNHLY and CDR2 is FYNNEI in the germline V gene. The CDR3 nucleotides read TGTGCCAGCAGCAGTGGAAACAGTTACAATGAGCAGTTCTTC. The encoded protein is CASSSGNSYNEQFF.

The V and J genes are TRBV4-2 and TRBJ2-7; unclear D gene. This CDR3 region has 14 residues. V was shortened by 2 bases and J by 1 base, with 9 bases between the two germline ends. CDR1 and CDR2 from the germline V gene are LGHNA and YNFKEQ. The CDR3 spells CASSQNFPSYEQYF. The CDR3 DNA follows: TGTGCCAGCAGCCAAAACTTCCCTTCCTACGAGCAGTACTTC.

The V gene is TRBV7-2, the J gene TRBJ1-2; weak D call: TRBD1 (6 bases). V dropped 6 bases and J dropped 5 bases, with 22 bases sitting between them. The CDR3 loop spans 16 amino acids. The germline V gene has CDR1 SGHTA and CDR2 FQGNSA. CDR3 loop: CASRSTGRSAPYGYTF. The CDR3 DNA follows: TGTGCCAGCAGATCCACAGGGCGTTCCGCGCCGTATGGCTACACCTTC.